The rows below give T cell receptor beta chains drawn from one sample of a study of blood T cell repertoires in COVID-19. Method: immunoSEQ multiplex PCR; TCRdb's copy keeps in-frame clones and lacks some. The sample includes some 99,000 clones, over 65% seen only once; the top ten take roughly 18%. Sequenced sample: peripheral blood. The receptor source for this set is a woman in her sixties with acute or convalescent COVID-19. Each CDR3 is given with its conserved first and last residue. Fields, in order: V gene, clone size, D gene, J gene, CDR3 protein, CDR3 DNA. The D gene is left open where the match is weak. Size values are once, few and many counts, or a class for expanded clones, and some rows have none.

>TRBV6-5|-|-|TRBJ2-3
CASSFAGPDTQYF
TGTGCCAGCAGTTTCGCGGGGCCAGATACGCAGTATTTT
>TRBV10-1|-|-|TRBJ2-3
CASSDSGEDTQYF
TGCGCCAGCAGTGACTCAGGGGAAGATACGCAGTATTTT
>TRBV11-2|-|-|TRBJ1-6
CASSSGTVGSPLHF
TGTGCCAGCAGCTCCGGGACTGTGGGGTCACCCCTCCACTTT
>TRBV5-5|-|TRBD2|TRBJ2-1
CASSLVWTSGYNEQFF
TGTGCCAGCAGCTTGGTCTGGACTAGCGGATACAATGAGCAGTTCTTC
>TRBV29-1|-|-|TRBJ2-1
CSVDTAVSYNEQFF
TGCAGCGTTGACACAGCGGTCTCCTACAATGAGCAGTTCTTC
>TRBV6-5|-|-|TRBJ2-5
CASSEAGRQTQYF
TGTGCCAGCAGCGAGGCAGGGAGGCAGACCCAGTACTTC
>TRBV2|few|TRBD1|TRBJ1-6
CASGKDRVYSPLHF
TGTGCCAGCGGGAAGGACAGGGTATATTCACCCCTCCACTTT
>TRBV30|-|TRBD1|TRBJ1-6
CAWTAETGKNSPLHF
TGTGCCTGGACCGCCGAGACAGGGAAAAATTCACCCCTCCACTTT
>TRBV7-2|-|-|TRBJ1-1
CASSYRVQTEAFF
TGTGCCAGCAGCTACAGGGTTCAGACTGAAGCTTTCTTT
>TRBV18|-|TRBD1|TRBJ1-1
CASSPGTGSTEAFF
TGTGCCAGCTCACCAGGGACAGGGAGCACTGAAGCTTTCTTT
>TRBV19|once|-|TRBJ2-7
CASSINRVGYEQYF
TGTGCCAGTAGTATCAACAGGGTAGGCTACGAGCAGTACTTC
>TRBV11-2|-|TRBD2|TRBJ2-3
CASSPNQLGGRVGDTQYF
TGTGCCAGCAGCCCCAACCAGCTCGGCGGGAGGGTGGGAGATACGCAGTATTTT
>TRBV2|-|-|TRBJ1-6
CASRRAQNSPLHF
TGTGCCAGCAGGAGGGCGCAAAATTCACCCCTCCACTTT
>TRBV27|-|-|TRBJ1-1
CASSDEGVRSTEAFF
TGTGCCAGCAGCGACGAAGGGGTAAGGAGCACTGAAGCTTTCTTT
>TRBV18|-|-|TRBJ1-2
CASSPSGGPPYGYTF
TGTGCCAGCTCTCCTTCGGGGGGGCCACCGTATGGCTACACCTTC
>TRBV19|-|-|TRBJ1-3
CATGRVRSGNTIYF
TGTGCCACCGGGCGGGTACGCTCTGGAAACACCATATATTTT
>TRBV7-9|once|-|TRBJ2-2
CASSLINSNTGELFF
TGTGCCAGCAGCTTAATCAACTCGAACACCGGGGAGCTGTTTTTT
>TRBV7-2|-|-|TRBJ2-3
CASSDLGAGVGDTQYF
TGTGCCAGCAGCGATCTGGGGGCGGGAGTAGGAGATACGCAGTATTTT